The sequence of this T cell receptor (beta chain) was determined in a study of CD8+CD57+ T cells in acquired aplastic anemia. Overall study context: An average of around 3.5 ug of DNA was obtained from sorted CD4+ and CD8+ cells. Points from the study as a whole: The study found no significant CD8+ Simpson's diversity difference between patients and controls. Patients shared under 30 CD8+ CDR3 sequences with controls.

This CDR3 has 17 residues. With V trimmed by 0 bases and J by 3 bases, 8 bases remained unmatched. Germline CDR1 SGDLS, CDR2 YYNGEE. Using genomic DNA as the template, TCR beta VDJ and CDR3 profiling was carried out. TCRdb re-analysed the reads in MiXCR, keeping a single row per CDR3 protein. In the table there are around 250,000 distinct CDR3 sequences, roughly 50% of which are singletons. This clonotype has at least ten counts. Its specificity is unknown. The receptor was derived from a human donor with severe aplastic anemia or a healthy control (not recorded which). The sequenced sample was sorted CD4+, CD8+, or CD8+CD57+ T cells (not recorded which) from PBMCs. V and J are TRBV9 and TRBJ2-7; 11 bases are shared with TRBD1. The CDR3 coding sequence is TGTGCCAGCAGCGTAGCTGTTGGACAGGGGGCAATCTACGAGCAGTACTTC. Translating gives CASSVAVGQGAIYEQYF.